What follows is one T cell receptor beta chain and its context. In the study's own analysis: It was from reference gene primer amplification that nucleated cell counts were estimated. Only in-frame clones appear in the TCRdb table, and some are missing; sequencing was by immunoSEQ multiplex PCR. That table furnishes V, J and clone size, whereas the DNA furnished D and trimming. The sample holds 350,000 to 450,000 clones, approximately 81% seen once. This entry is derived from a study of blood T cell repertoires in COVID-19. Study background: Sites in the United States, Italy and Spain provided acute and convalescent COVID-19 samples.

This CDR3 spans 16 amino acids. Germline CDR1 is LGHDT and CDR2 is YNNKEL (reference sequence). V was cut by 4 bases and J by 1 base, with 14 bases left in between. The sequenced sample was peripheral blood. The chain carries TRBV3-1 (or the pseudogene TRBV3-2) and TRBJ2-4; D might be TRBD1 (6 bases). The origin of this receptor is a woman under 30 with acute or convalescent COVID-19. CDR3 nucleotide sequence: TGTGCCAGCAGCCGTCAGGGGCGTTTGGCCAAAAACATTCAGTACTTC. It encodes CASSRQGRLAKNIQYF.